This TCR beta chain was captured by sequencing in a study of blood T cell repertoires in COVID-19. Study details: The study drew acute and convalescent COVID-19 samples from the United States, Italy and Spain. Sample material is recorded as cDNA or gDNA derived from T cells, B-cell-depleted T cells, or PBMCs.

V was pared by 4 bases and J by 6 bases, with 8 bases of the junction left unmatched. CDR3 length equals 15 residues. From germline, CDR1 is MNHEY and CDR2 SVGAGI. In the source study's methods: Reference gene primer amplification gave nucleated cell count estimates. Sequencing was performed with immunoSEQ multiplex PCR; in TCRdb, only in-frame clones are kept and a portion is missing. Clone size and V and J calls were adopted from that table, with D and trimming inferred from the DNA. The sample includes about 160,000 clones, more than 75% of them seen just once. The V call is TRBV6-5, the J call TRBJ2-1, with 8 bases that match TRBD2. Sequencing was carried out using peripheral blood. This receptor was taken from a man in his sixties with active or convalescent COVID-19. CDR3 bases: TGTGCCAGCAGTTCGGGGGGGCGATTGCTCAATGAGCAGTTCTTC. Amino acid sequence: CASSSGGRLLNEQFF.